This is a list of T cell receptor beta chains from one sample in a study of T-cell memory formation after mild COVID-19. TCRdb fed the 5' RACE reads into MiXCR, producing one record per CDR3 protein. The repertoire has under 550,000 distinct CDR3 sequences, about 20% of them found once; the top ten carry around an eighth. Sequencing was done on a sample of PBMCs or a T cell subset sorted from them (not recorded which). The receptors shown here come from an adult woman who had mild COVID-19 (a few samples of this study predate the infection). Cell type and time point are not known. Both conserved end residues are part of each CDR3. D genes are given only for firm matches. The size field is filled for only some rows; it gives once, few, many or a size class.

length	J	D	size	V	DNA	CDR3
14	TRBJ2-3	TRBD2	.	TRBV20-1	TGCAGTGCTAGCTTTAGAGCGGGAGCAGATACGCAGTATTTT	CSASFRAGADTQYF
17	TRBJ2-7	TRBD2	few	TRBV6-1	TGTGCCAGCAGTGAAGGTATCGGACTAGCGGGCTCCTACGAGCAGTACTTC	CASSEGIGLAGSYEQYF
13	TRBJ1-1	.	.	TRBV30	TGTGCCTTCTTCTCAGGATCGTCTACTGAAGCTTTCTTT	CAFFSGSSTEAFF
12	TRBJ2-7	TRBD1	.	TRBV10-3	TGTGCCATCAGGGGGACAGCCTACGAGCAGTACTTC	CAIRGTAYEQYF
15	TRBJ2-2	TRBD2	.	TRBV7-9	TGTGCCAGCAGGGCCGGGACTAGCCACACCGGGGAGCTGTTTTTT	CASRAGTSHTGELFF
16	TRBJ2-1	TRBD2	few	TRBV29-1	TGCAGCGTTGTCATGGTAGCGGGGGGGCTTGGGCATGAGCAGTTCTTC	CSVVMVAGGLGHEQFF
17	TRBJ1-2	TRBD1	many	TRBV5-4	TGTGCCAGCAGCCCAATGGGGACAGGGGGCTGGGGCTATGGCTACACCTTC	CASSPMGTGGWGYGYTF
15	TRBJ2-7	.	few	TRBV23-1	TGCGCCAGCCTCCTTGAAACAGGGACTGCCTACGAGCAGTACTTC	CASLLETGTAYEQYF
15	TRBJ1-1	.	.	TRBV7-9	TGTGCCAGCAGCCCAGGTTTAACCGCGAACACTGAAGCTTTCTTT	CASSPGLTANTEAFF
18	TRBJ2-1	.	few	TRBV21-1	TGTGCCAGCAGCAAGACTAGCGGGGGGCATGTTCGCCTGAATGAGCAGTTCTTC	CASSKTSGGHVRLNEQFF
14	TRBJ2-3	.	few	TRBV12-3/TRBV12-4	TGTGCCAGCATCCAGGACCAGGGGCCAGATACGCAGTATTTT	CASIQDQGPDTQYF
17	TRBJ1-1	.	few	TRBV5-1	TGCGCCAGCAGCTTGGCCGGGCAGGGGAACATGAACACTGAAGCTTTCTTT	CASSLAGQGNMNTEAFF
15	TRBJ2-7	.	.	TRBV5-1	TGCGCCAGCAGCTTAGCACCGACGATATCCTACGAGCAGTACTTC	CASSLAPTISYEQYF
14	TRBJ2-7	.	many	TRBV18	TGTGCCAGCTCACCGCCGGGGGCCACCTACGAGCAGTACTTC	CASSPPGATYEQYF
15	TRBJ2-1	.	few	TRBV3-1	TGTGCCAGCAGCCAGCCGCTAGGCTCCTACAATGAGCAGTTCTTC	CASSQPLGSYNEQFF
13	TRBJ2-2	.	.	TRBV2	TGTGCCAGCAGTGGAGACACCAGAGGGGAGCTGTTTTTT	CASSGDTRGELFF
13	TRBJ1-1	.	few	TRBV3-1	TGTGCCAGCAGCCAAGGCAGGCTCACTGAAGCTTTCTTT	CASSQGRLTEAFF
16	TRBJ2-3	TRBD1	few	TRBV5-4	TGTGCCAGCAGCTTGGCCGTGACAGGGGGCACAGATACGCAGTATTTT	CASSLAVTGGTDTQYF
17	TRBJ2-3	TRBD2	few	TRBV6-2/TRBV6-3	TGTGCCAGCAGTTACCCCTACCTAGCGGGCGGCACAGATACGCAGTATTTT	CASSYPYLAGGTDTQYF
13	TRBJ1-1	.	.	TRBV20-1	TGCAGTGCTAGACATTTGTGGAACACTGAAGCTTTCTTT	CSARHLWNTEAFF
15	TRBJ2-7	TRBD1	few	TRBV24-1	TGTGCCACCAGTGATTCAGGGACAGGCACCTACGAGCAGTACTTC	CATSDSGTGTYEQYF
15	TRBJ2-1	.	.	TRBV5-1	TGCGCCAGCAGCTTGTGGGGCGGAGGGGGCGATGAGCAGTTCTTC	CASSLWGGGGDEQFF
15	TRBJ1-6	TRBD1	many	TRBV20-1	TGCAGTGCTAGATCCGGGACAGGGGGGAATTCACCCCTCCACTTT	CSARSGTGGNSPLHF
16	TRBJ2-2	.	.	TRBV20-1	TGCAGTGCTAGAGATCTGCCACCGGAATATGCCGGGGAGCTGTTTTTT	CSARDLPPEYAGELFF
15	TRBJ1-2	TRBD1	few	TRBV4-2	TGTGCCAGCAGCCAGCCGGGACAGGTGTCCTGGGGCTACACCTTC	CASSQPGQVSWGYTF
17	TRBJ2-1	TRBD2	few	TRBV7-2	TGTGCCAGCAGCTTCCGGACTAGCGGGGGGGCGGGAGCTGAGCAGTTCTTC	CASSFRTSGGAGAEQFF
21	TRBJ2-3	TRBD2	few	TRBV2	TGTGCCAGCAGTCTACCTAAAGCCGGGACTAGCGGGCGAGAGATCACAGATACGCAGTATTTT	CASSLPKAGTSGREITDTQYF